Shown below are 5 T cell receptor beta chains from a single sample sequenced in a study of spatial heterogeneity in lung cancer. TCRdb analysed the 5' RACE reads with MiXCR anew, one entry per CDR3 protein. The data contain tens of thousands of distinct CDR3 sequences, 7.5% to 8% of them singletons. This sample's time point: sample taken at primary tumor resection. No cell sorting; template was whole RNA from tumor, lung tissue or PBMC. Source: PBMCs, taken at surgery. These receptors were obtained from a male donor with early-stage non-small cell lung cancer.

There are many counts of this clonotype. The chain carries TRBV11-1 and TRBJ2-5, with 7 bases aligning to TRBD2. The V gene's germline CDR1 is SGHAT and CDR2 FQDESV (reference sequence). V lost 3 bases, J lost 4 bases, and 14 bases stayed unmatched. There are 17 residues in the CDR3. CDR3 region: CASSFTRERDRGETQYF. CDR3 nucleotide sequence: TGTGCCAGCAGCTTCACCCGGGAGCGGGATCGAGGAGAGACCCAGTACTTC.

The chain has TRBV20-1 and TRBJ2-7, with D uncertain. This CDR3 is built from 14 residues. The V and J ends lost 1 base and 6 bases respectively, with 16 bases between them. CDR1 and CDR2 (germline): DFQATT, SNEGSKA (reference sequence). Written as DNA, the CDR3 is TGCAGTGCTAGAGTAGGGTGGGGATCGGGCGAGCAGTACTTC. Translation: CSARVGWGSGEQYF.

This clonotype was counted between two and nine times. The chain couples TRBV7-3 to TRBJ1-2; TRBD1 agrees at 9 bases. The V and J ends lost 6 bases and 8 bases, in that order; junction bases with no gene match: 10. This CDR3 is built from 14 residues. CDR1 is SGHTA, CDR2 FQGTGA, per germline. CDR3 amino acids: CASSPGTGSRGYTF. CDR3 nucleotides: TGTGCCAGCAGTCCCGGGACAGGGAGTCGGGGCTACACCTTC. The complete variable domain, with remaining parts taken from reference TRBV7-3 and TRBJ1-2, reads GAGVSQTPSNKVTEKGKYVELRCDPISGHTALYWYRQSLGQGPEFLIYFQGTGAADDSGLPNDRFFAVRPEGSVSTLKIQRTERGDSAVYLCASSPGTGSRGYTFGSGTRLTVV.

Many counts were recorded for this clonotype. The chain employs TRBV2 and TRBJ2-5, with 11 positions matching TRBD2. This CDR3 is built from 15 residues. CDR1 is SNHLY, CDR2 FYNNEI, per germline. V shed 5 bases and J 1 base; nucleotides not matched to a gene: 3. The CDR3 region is CASSPGLAAQETQYF. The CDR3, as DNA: TGTGCCAGCAGTCCGGGACTAGCGGCCCAAGAGACCCAGTACTTC.

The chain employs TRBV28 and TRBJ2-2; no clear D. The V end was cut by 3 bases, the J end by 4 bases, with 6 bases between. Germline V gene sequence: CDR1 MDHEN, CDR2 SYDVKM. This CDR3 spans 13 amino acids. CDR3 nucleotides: TGTGCCAGCAGTTTTGGCGGCACCGGGGAGCTGTTTTTT. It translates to CASSFGGTGELFF.